This is a list of T cell receptor beta chains from one sample in a study of regulatory T cells in long-lasting Graves disease. TCRdb redid the calling of the multiplex PCR reads with MiXCR, one entry per CDR3 protein. The data show approximately 470,000 distinct CDR3 sequences, about 17% seen once. The data also belong to a second study, concerning T cells in Graves' hyperthyroidism and ophthalmopathy.

Sequencing used peripheral blood mononuclear cells (PBMCs), obtained at new diagnosis, from a patient treated with antithyroid drugs. Receptor source: a man aged 35-49 years with Graves disease. CDR3s include the opening cysteine and the closing phenylalanine or tryptophan. Fields, in order: CDR3 length, J gene, clone size, V gene, D gene, CDR3 DNA, CDR3 protein. The D gene is left open where the match is weak. The size field is filled for only some rows; it gives once, few, many or a size class.

21 | TRBJ2-7 | many | TRBV6-2/TRBV6-3 | TRBD2 | TGTGCCAGCAGTTATTCGTCCGGAACCGGGACTAGCGGGAGGTCTTCCTACGAGCAGTACTTC | CASSYSSGTGTSGRSSYEQYF
11 | TRBJ2-3 | many | TRBV27 | . | TGTGCCAGCACCCTCGGGGGTACGCAGTATTTT | CASTLGGTQYF
17 | TRBJ2-1 | . | TRBV7-6 | TRBD2 | TGTGCCAGCAGCTTTTTACTAGCGGGAAGCTCCTACAATGAGCAGTTCTTC | CASSFLLAGSSYNEQFF
15 | TRBJ1-5 | many | TRBV5-6 | TRBD1 | TGTGCCAGCAGCCCGCGGGACAGCTTCAATCAGCCCCAGCATTTT | CASSPRDSFNQPQHF
15 | TRBJ1-2 | . | TRBV6-5 | TRBD1 | TGTGCCAGCAGTTACTCCGACAGGGGGCCGGGGGGCTACACCTTC | CASSYSDRGPGGYTF
17 | TRBJ1-3 | . | TRBV7-9 | TRBD1 | TGTGCCAGCAGCTCAATGGGACAGGGACGCTCTGGAAACACCATATATTTT | CASSSMGQGRSGNTIYF
16 | TRBJ2-2 | . | TRBV6-2/TRBV6-3 | TRBD2 | TGTGCCAGCAGTTCCCCTAGCGGAGGCCGGACCGGGGAGCTGTTTTTT | CASSSPSGGRTGELFF
15 | TRBJ1-4 | many | TRBV28 | . | TGTGCCAGCAGTTCAAGGACTGGGTTTGGGGAAAAACTGTTTTTT | CASSSRTGFGEKLFF
12 | TRBJ2-7 | many | TRBV30 | . | TGTGCCTGGAGCGAACTAGGGGTCGAGCAGTACTTC | CAWSELGVEQYF
18 | TRBJ2-1 | . | TRBV11-2 | TRBD2 | TGTGCCAGCAGCTTAAGGCTAGCGGGAGATTTATCCTACAATGAGCAGTTCTTC | CASSLRLAGDLSYNEQFF
13 | TRBJ2-7 | many | TRBV28 | . | TGTGCCAGCAGGAGCGGATTAACCTACGAGCAGTACTTC | CASRSGLTYEQYF
14 | TRBJ2-4 | few | TRBV20-1 | TRBD1 | TGCAGTGCTGGGGACAGCATCGTCAAAAACATTCAGTACTTC | CSAGDSIVKNIQYF
15 | TRBJ1-5 | . | TRBV6-2/TRBV6-3 | . | TGTGCCAGCATCGATGAGGGGGTTGGCAATCAGCCCCAGCATTTT | CASIDEGVGNQPQHF
15 | TRBJ2-3 | many | TRBV28 | TRBD2 | TGTGCCAGCACCACGGGAGGCCACAAATCAGATACGCAGTATTTT | CASTTGGHKSDTQYF
12 | TRBJ2-5 | many | TRBV20-1 | . | TGCAGTGCCGACTTGGGTGGAGAGACCCAGTACTTC | CSADLGGETQYF
15 | TRBJ2-1 | few | TRBV3-1 | . | TGTGCCAGCAGCCAAGAGAGAACTATCTACAATGAGCAGTTCTTC | CASSQERTIYNEQFF
14 | TRBJ2-1 | many | TRBV28 | . | TGTGCCAGCAGTTGGATGAAGGCTCTACATGAGCAGTTCTTC | CASSWMKALHEQFF
13 | TRBJ2-1 | many | TRBV3-1 | . | TGTGCCGCTCAATCGCGGGCTTACAATGAGCAGTTCTTC | CAAQSRAYNEQFF
11 | TRBJ2-1 | . | TRBV7-9 | TRBD1 | TGTGCCAGCAGCCTCGGACAGGGGGTGTTCTTC | CASSLGQGVFF
14 | TRBJ2-7 | few | TRBV18 | . | TGTGCCAGCTTACCCCCAGGGGAAACGGGCGAGCAGTACTTC | CASLPPGETGEQYF
16 | TRBJ2-2 | many | TRBV2 | TRBD1 | TGTGCCAGCAATGGTCCGACAGGGGGGCGCGGGGGGGAGCTGTTTTTT | CASNGPTGGRGGELFF
16 | TRBJ2-7 | many | TRBV20-1 | TRBD1 | TGCAGTGCTAGAGATCTGGGGACAGGGGAGAGCTACGAGCAGTACTTC | CSARDLGTGESYEQYF
15 | TRBJ2-7 | . | TRBV29-1 | . | TGCAGCGTTGAAGATCGCGGGCGGGGACGGTACGAGCAGTACTTC | CSVEDRGRGRYEQYF
16 | TRBJ1-4 | many | TRBV3-1 | TRBD1 | TGTGCCAGCTCTTCCGGGACAGGGGGCGCAAGTGAAAAACTGTTTTTT | CASSSGTGGASEKLFF
15 | TRBJ1-5 | . | TRBV19 | . | TGTGCCAGTAGTAAGGGCGGGGGGACGAATCAGCCCCAGCATTTT | CASSKGGGTNQPQHF
15 | TRBJ1-2 | many | TRBV3-1 | TRBD1 | TGTGCCAGCAGCCCCCGGACAGGGAGTAGAAAAGGCTACACCTTC | CASSPRTGSRKGYTF
13 | TRBJ2-5 | . | TRBV3-1 | . | TGTGCCAGCAGTCAGGACTTGGGGGAGACCCAGTACTTC | CASSQDLGETQYF
11 | TRBJ2-1 | . | TRBV5-5 | . | TGTGCCAGCAGCTTGGCAAGCCAGCAGTTCTTC | CASSLASQQFF
13 | TRBJ1-1 | few | TRBV7-3 | . | TGTGCCAGCAGCTTAAACATTAACACTGAAGCTTTCTTT | CASSLNINTEAFF
16 | TRBJ2-7 | many | TRBV6-9 | TRBD1 | TGTGCCAGCAGTTACGGACAGGCCCAATATCCCTACGAGCAGTACTTC | CASSYGQAQYPYEQYF
17 | TRBJ1-1 | many | TRBV7-2 | . | TGTGCCAGCACCATCCCGGGACGGAGGATGATGAACACTGAAGCTTTCTTT | CASTIPGRRMMNTEAFF
15 | TRBJ2-7 | many | TRBV11-2 | TRBD1 | TGTGCCAGCAGCTTAGTAGGGACAGGGGTTGGTGAGCAGTACTTC | CASSLVGTGVGEQYF
15 | TRBJ1-6 | few | TRBV4-2 | TRBD1 | TGTGCCAGCAGCCTCTCCGGGACAGGGGCATCACCCCTCCACTTT | CASSLSGTGASPLHF
15 | TRBJ2-1 | . | TRBV24-1 | . | TGTGCCACCAGTGACGTAAGGAGCTCCTACAATGAGCAGTTCTTC | CATSDVRSSYNEQFF
15 | TRBJ2-2 | few | TRBV4-1 | TRBD1 | TGCGCCAGCAGGCCAGGGGGCATCGGCACCGGGGAGCTGTTTTTT | CASRPGGIGTGELFF
15 | TRBJ1-5 | few | TRBV2 | . | TGTGCCAGGACGACAACAGGTGTTCAAAATCAGCCCCAGCATTTT | CARTTTGVQNQPQHF
17 | TRBJ2-3 | few | TRBV9 | TRBD1 | TGTGCCAGCAGCGTTCTTTCCGGGACAGAGGGCACAGATACGCAGTATTTT | CASSVLSGTEGTDTQYF
17 | TRBJ2-7 | . | TRBV7-2 | TRBD2 | TGTGCCAGCAGCTTAGTAGCACTGGCGGGAGTATTATACGAGCAGTACTTC | CASSLVALAGVLYEQYF
16 | TRBJ2-7 | many | TRBV12-3/TRBV12-4 | . | TGTGCCAGCAGTTTAGCTGGGCAGGGGCGACTCTACGAGCAGTACTTC | CASSLAGQGRLYEQYF
15 | TRBJ1-5 | . | TRBV2 | . | TGTGCCAGCAGTGAGCGAGGATATAGCAGTCAGCCCCAGCATTTT | CASSERGYSSQPQHF
18 | TRBJ2-3 | many | TRBV27 | . | TGTGCCAGCAGTTTATCGTGGGTTGGCAGGGTCAGAGCAGATACGCAGTATTTT | CASSLSWVGRVRADTQYF
14 | TRBJ1-1 | . | TRBV7-3 | . | TGTGCCAGCAGCTTAAATGGGGGGCGAACTGAAGCTTTCTTT | CASSLNGGRTEAFF
16 | TRBJ2-3 | many | TRBV6-2/TRBV6-3 | TRBD2 | TGTGCCAGCTGGAACCGGGGTAGCGGGACCGCAGATACGCAGTATTTT | CASWNRGSGTADTQYF
13 | TRBJ2-3 | many | TRBV28 | . | TGTGCCAGCAGTTCCTACAGCACAGATACGCAGTATTTT | CASSSYSTDTQYF
14 | TRBJ1-1 | . | TRBV3-1 | . | TGTGCCAGCAGCCAAGGAAGGGTGCGCACTGAAGCTTTCTTT | CASSQGRVRTEAFF
12 | TRBJ2-1 | many | TRBV2 | . | TGTGCCAGTCTATTACAGGAGAGCCGCTCTTTCTTC | CASLLQESRSFF
15 | TRBJ2-2 | . | TRBV2 | . | TGTGCCAGCAGTGAATCTGGAGGAGGAACCGGGGAGCTGTTTTTT | CASSESGGGTGELFF
16 | TRBJ2-7 | many | TRBV7-9 | . | TGTGCCAGCAGCGAAACAGGGCGGGGTTTACCCTACGAGCAGTACTTC | CASSETGRGLPYEQYF
15 | TRBJ1-2 | few | TRBV7-9 | . | TGTGCCAGCAGCTTCCAGGGGCGAGCTAACTATGGCTACACCTTC | CASSFQGRANYGYTF
16 | TRBJ2-7 | many | TRBV11-3 | TRBD2 | TGTGCCAGCAGCCCACGACTAGCGGGAGATCCTTACGAGCAGTACTTC | CASSPRLAGDPYEQYF
15 | TRBJ1-3 | few | TRBV28 | TRBD1 | TGTGCCAGCAGCAGGACAGGCAACTCTGGAAACACCATATATTTT | CASSRTGNSGNTIYF
14 | TRBJ1-1 | many | TRBV12-3/TRBV12-4 | . | TGTGCCAGCAGTTCTGAGGGGAGGGTCACTGAAGCTTTCTTT | CASSSEGRVTEAFF
18 | TRBJ2-2 | few | TRBV5-6 | TRBD2 | TGTGCCAGCAGCTTCGGCCTAGCGGGTTCCAGGCCTTCGGGGGAGCTGTTTTTT | CASSFGLAGSRPSGELFF
14 | TRBJ2-2 | . | TRBV14 | . | TGTGCCAGCAGCAATACCTACAACACCGGGGAGCTGTTTTTT | CASSNTYNTGELFF
15 | TRBJ2-7 | many | TRBV5-1 | TRBD1 | TGCGCCAGCAGCTTGGAGACAGGGGGCTCCTACGAGCAGTACTTC | CASSLETGGSYEQYF
14 | TRBJ1-1 | . | TRBV30 | TRBD1 | TGTGCCTGCTGGGGGACAGGGATGAACACTGAAGCTTTCTTT | CACWGTGMNTEAFF
15 | TRBJ2-7 | . | TRBV6-1 | TRBD1 | TGTGCCAGCAGGGACGGGACAGGGGAATACTACGAGCAGTACTTC | CASRDGTGEYYEQYF
13 | TRBJ2-1 | many | TRBV28 | . | TGTGCCACCAAACTCACAGTATCCAATGAGCAGTTCTTC | CATKLTVSNEQFF
14 | TRBJ2-7 | . | TRBV20-1 | . | TGCAGTGCCCCTGGACACAGCGGCCCTTACGAGCAGTACTTC | CSAPGHSGPYEQYF